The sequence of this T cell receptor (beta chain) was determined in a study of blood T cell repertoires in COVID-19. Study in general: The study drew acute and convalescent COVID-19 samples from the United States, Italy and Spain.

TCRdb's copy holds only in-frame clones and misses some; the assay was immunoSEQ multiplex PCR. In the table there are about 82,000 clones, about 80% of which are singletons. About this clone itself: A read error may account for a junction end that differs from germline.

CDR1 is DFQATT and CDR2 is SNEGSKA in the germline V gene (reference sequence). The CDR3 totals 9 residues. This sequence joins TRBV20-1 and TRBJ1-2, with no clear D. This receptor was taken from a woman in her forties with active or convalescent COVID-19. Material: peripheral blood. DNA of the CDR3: TGCAGTGCTAGAGATGTTAGTTCCTTC. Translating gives CSARDVSSF.